The clone carrying this T cell receptor (beta chain) was seen a few times. What it recognizes is unknown. This record comes from a study of T cells after yellow fever vaccination. The study's findings and limits: Booster samples showed a return of most primary-vaccination clones (about 97% CD4, 88% CD8). Bulk-population clonotypes that are abundant could appear as contaminants in FACS-sorted repertoires. It was the secondary response that reached its peak faster, day 5 versus 15, but it was weaker.

CDR3 size: 14 residues. The V end was cut by 6 bases, the J end by 8 bases, with 19 bases between. The V gene's germline CDR1 is MNHNS and CDR2 SASEGT. Each CDR3 protein gets one entry after TCRdb re-called the 5' RACE reads with MiXCR. The sample contains approximately 600,000 distinct CDR3 sequences, approximately 13% of which appear only once. This clonotype originated in a man in his thirties or forties who received the YFV17D yellow fever vaccine. Sequenced material: PBMCs, taken on the day of the yellow fever booster vaccination. The gene calls are TRBV6-1 and TRBJ1-2, with D possibly matching TRBD1 (5 bases). Written as DNA, the CDR3 is TGTGCCAGCAGCCAAGGGGATACCTTTTGGGGCTACACCTTC. It encodes CASSQGDTFWGYTF.